The 12 T cell receptor beta chains presented below share a single source sample, sequenced in a study of persistence of HIV-infected CD4 T cells (dated by TCRdb to 2018 to 2021). According to the study, the label for this sample's treatment or condition signals: suppressive antiretroviral therapy. Cells were stimulated with a pool of overlapping HIV-1 Gag 15-mer peptides at 0.95 to 1 ug per peptide per mL. Memory CD4+ T cells that did not respond, being CD40L-negative, CD69-negative and CD45RO-high, were sorted as memory populations depleted of antigen-responding cells. TCRbeta repertoires were sequenced from genomic DNA with the immunoSEQ hsTCRB assay version 4 in survey mode. This is the immuneACCESS table as TCRdb keeps it, with only in-frame sequences that have V and J called. A part of the clones is gone; compared with another copy, unresolved V genes explain less than half, and the rest is unexplained. The sample table shows roughly 64,000 clones, and 65% to 75% are seen once. The ten largest make up roughly 1.8% of the sample.

Their antigens remain unidentified. Specimen: CD4+ T cells sorted from PBMCs after approximately 20-hour stimulation, collected from a patient who received antiretroviral therapy. The cell subset or site label for this specimen denotes: CD40L-CD69- CD45RO-high memory CD4 T cells not responding to Gag peptides. These receptors originate from an adult man with HIV who was CMV-seropositive.

The chain links TRBV28 to TRBJ1-2; D remains unclear. Germline V gene lookup returns CDR1 MDHEN and CDR2 SYDVKM. V was trimmed by 3 bases and J by 8 bases, leaving 7 bases between them. This CDR3 region has 11 residues. CDR3 nucleotide sequence: TGTGCCAGCAGTTTTAGGAGCGGCTACACCTTC. It translates to CASSFRSGYTF.

V gene TRBV30 combines with J gene TRBJ1-5, with TRBD1 matching 10 bases. The junction had 5 bases not matched to a gene; V was cut back by 2 bases and J by 4 bases. Germline lookup yields CDR1 GTSNPN and CDR2 SVGIG (reference sequence). The CDR3 contains 15 residues. In nucleotides, the CDR3 is TGTGCCTGGAGTCCGGGACAGGGGAATAATCAGCCCCAGCATTTT. Its protein product is CAWSPGQGNNQPQHF.

The DNA of the CDR3 is TGTGCCAGCAGCTTAATGGTCCTGACTTTC. It is translated as CASSLMVLTF. The chain has TRBV7-9 and TRBJ2-6, with no clear D. Germline CDR1 is SEHNR and CDR2 is FQNEAQ (reference sequence). V was shortened by 2 bases and J by 13 bases, with 3 bases between the two germline ends. This CDR3 comprises 10 residues.

Comments on this clone: This specimen includes other DNA sequences encoding the same CDR3. The chain links TRBV5-1 to TRBJ2-6; D is possibly TRBD1 (6 bases). The germline CDR1 and CDR2 sequences are SGHRS and YFSETQ. CDR3 size: 17 residues. V was clipped by 2 bases and J by 0 bases, with 12 bases between them. In DNA, the CDR3 is TGCGCCAGCAGCTTAGGGGGACGGAGCTCTGGGGCCAACGTCCTGACTTTC. As protein: CASSLGGRSSGANVLTF.

This clone appeared once. Written as DNA, the CDR3 is TGTGCCAGCGCCGTACAGGGCGGTAGCACTGAAGCTTTCTTT. Translating gives CASAVQGGSTEAFF. The V gene is TRBV25-1, the J gene TRBJ1-1, with D perhaps TRBD1 (6 bases). V dropped 8 bases and J dropped 4 bases, with 17 bases sitting between them. The CDR3 has 14 amino acids. Germline-derived CDR1 and CDR2 are MGHDK and SYGVNS.

The DNA of the CDR3 is TGTGCCAGCAGTCAACTCGGGGGGATAAACACCGGGGAGCTGTTTTTT. It yields the protein CASSQLGGINTGELFF. The chain has TRBV5-5 and TRBJ2-2; 7 positions agree with TRBD2. The CDR3 contains 16 residues. CDR1 and CDR2 (germline): SGHKS, YYEKEE (reference sequence). The trim removed 5 bases at V and 2 bases at J, leaving 9 bases unmatched.

The chain is built from TRBV7-9 and TRBJ2-6; 8 bases match TRBD1. Germline loops: CDR1 SEHNR, CDR2 FQNEAQ (reference sequence). V shed 11 bases, J shed 3 bases, and the junction held 15 bases outside the gene matches. The CDR3 covers 17 residues. CDR3 sequence reads: CAGGQGQGLGGANVLTF. In nucleotides, the CDR3 is TGTGCCGGTGGGCAAGGACAGGGCCTAGGTGGGGCCAACGTCCTGACTTTC.

In this sample, this clone turned up a few times. This chain joins TRBV7-9 and TRBJ2-2, with a tentative D call TRBD1 (6 bases). Germline V gives CDR1 SEHNR, CDR2 FQNEAQ (reference sequence). Trimming pared 0 bases from V and 0 bases from J, leaving 8 bases between. CDR3 size: 16 residues. For the CDR3, the DNA is TGTGCCAGCAGCTTAGCGGGACATACGAACACCGGGGAGCTGTTTTTT. Protein product: CASSLAGHTNTGELFF.

The chain is built from TRBV7-8 and TRBJ1-2; 7 nucleotides line up with TRBD1. J was trimmed by 4 bases and V by 1 base; bases with no gene match: 6. Germline CDR1 is SGHVS and CDR2 is FQNEAQ. The CDR3 covers 15 residues. The CDR3 DNA sequence: TGTGCCAGCAGCTTAGGACCGACAGGGTCCTATGGCTACACCTTC. Translating gives CASSLGPTGSYGYTF. The variable domain in full, with the rest retrieved from reference TRBV7-8 and TRBJ1-2, is GAGVSQSPRYKVAKRGQDVALRCDPISGHVSLFWYQQALGQGPEFLTYFQNEAQLDKSGLPSDRFFAERPEGSVSTLKIQRTQQEDSAVYLCASSLGPTGSYGYTFGSGTRLTVV.

The chain links TRBV27 to TRBJ2-7; TRBD1 matches 7 bases. Germline V lookup: CDR1 MNHEY, CDR2 SMNVEV (reference sequence). The CDR3 has 14 amino acids. Trimming removed 5 bases from V and 7 bases from J; junction bases left unmatched: 11. The CDR3 loop is CASSTQQGFGEQYF. The CDR3 DNA reads TGTGCCAGCAGTACCCAACAGGGGTTCGGGGAGCAGTACTTC.

Only a few counts were recorded for this clone. Other DNA sequences within the sample encode an identical CDR3. This chain uses TRBV19 with TRBJ1-3, with D possibly being TRBD1 (6 bases). V shed 1 base and J shed 0 bases, with 7 bases lying between them. The CDR3 loop spans 15 amino acids. Looked up from germline, CDR1 is LNHDA and CDR2 is SQIVND (reference sequence). This CDR3 is CASSIGQASGNTIYF. The CDR3 region has the DNA TGTGCCAGTAGTATAGGACAGGCCTCTGGAAACACCATATATTTT.

The gene calls are TRBV18 and TRBJ1-6, with D hard to call. Germline values: CDR1 KGHSH, CDR2 LQKENI. There are 12 residues in the CDR3. Trimming removed 4 bases at V and 8 bases at J, with 6 bases between. The CDR3 here is CASSREDSPLHF. CDR3 in DNA: TGTGCCAGCTCACGGGAGGATTCACCCCTCCACTTT.